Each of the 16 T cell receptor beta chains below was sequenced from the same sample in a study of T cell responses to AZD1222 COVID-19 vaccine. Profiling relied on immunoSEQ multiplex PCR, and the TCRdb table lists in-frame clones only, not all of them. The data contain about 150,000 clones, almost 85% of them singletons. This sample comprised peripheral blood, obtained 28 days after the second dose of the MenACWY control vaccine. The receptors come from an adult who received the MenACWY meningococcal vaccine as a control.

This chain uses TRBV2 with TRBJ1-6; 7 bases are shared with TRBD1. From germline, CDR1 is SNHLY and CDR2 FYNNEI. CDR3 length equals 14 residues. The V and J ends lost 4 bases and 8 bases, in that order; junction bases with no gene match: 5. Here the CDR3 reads CASSVQGFDSPLHF. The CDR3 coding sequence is TGTGCCAGCAGTGTACAGGGGTTTGATTCACCCCTCCACTTT.

The CDR3 loop reads CASSFVGLSENEQYF. The CDR3 region has the DNA TGTGCCAGCAGCTTTGTGGGCCTCTCGGAGAACGAGCAGTACTTC. This chain connects TRBV5-4 to TRBJ2-7, with unresolved D. Germline V gene data show CDR1 as SGHNT and CDR2 as YYREEE (reference sequence). Trimming shortened V by 2 bases and J by 5 bases, and 17 bases separated the two germline ends. CDR3 length: 15 amino acids.

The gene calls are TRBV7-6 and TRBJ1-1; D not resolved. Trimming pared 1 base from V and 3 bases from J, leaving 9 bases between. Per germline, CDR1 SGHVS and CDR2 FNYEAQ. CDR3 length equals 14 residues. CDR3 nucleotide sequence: TGTGCCAGCAGCTTAGGACCCGGGGACACTGAAGCTTTCTTT. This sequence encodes CASSLGPGDTEAFF.

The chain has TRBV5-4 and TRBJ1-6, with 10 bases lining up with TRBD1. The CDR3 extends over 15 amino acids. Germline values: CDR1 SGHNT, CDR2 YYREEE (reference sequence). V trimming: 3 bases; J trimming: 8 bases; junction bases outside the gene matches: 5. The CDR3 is CASSSRQGADSPLHF. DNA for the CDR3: TGTGCCAGCAGCTCCCGACAGGGGGCGGATTCACCCCTCCACTTT.

The CDR3 sequence: CASSLEGTVATTYGYTF. The CDR3, as DNA: TGTGCCAGCAGCTTAGAAGGGACGGTCGCAACCACCTATGGCTACACCTTC. J is TRBJ1-2 and V is TRBV7-9, with D possibly TRBD1 on 5 matching bases. From germline, CDR1 is SEHNR and CDR2 FQNEAQ (reference sequence). The CDR3 runs to 17 residues. Between the trimmed V and J ends, which lost 1 base and 4 bases, there was a span of 19 bases.

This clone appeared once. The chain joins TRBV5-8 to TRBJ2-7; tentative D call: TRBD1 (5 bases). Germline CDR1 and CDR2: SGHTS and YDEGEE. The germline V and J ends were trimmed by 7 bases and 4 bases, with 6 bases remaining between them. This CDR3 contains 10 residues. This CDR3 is CASPGYEQYF. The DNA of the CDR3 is TGTGCCAGCCCAGGGTACGAGCAGTACTTC.

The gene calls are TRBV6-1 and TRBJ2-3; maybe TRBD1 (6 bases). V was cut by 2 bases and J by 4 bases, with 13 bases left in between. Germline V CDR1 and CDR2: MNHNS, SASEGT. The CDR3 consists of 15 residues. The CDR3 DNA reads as TGTGCCAGCAGTGAAAGTGGGGGCAGATCAGATACGCAGTATTTT. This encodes CASSESGGRSDTQYF.

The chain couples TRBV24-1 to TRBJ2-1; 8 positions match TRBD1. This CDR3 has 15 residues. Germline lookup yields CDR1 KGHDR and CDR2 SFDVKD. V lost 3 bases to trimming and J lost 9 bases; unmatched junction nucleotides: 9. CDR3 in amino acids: CATSDTRTGWGEQFF. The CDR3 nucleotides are TGTGCCACCAGTGATACCAGGACAGGGTGGGGTGAGCAGTTCTTC.

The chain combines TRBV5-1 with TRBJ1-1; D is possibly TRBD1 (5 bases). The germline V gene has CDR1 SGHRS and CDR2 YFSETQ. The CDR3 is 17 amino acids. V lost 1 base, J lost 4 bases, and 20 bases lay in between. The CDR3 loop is CASSLRRVQGFVTEAFF. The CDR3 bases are TGCGCCAGCAGCTTGCGACGGGTGCAGGGATTTGTCACTGAAGCTTTCTTT.

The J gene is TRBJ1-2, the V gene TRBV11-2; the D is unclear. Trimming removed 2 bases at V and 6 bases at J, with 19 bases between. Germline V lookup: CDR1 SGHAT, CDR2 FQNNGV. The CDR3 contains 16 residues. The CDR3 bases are TGTGCCAGCAGCTTAAGATTAGACCTAACTTCGGATGGCTACACCTTC. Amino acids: CASSLRLDLTSDGYTF.

CDR3 sequence: CASSAGGGRSYGYTF. The CDR3 DNA is TGTGCCAGCAGCGCTGGAGGGGGGCGATCTTATGGCTACACCTTC. The chain joins TRBV9 to TRBJ1-2; D might be TRBD1 (6 bases). The CDR3 spans 15 residues. Germline V gene data show CDR1 as SGDLS and CDR2 as YYNGEE. V was pared by 3 bases and J by 5 bases, with 17 bases between.

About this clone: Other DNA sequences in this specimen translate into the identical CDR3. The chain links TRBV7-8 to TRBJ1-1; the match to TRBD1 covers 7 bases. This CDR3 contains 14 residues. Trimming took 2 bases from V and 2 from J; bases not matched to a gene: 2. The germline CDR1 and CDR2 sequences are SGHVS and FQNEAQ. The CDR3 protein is CASSLQGGNTEAFF. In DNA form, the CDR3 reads TGTGCCAGCAGCTTACAGGGGGGCAACACTGAAGCTTTCTTT.

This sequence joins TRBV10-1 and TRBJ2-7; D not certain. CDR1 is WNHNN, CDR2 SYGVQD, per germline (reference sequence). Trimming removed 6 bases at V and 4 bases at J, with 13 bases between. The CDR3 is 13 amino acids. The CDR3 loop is CASRMDGVYEQYV. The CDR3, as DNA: TGCGCCAGCAGGATGGACGGAGTTTACGAGCAGTACGTC.

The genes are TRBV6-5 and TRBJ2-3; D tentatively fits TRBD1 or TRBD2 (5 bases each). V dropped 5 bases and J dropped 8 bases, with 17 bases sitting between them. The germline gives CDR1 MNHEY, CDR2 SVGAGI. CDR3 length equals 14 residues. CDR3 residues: CASSRWDPESTQYF. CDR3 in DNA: TGTGCCAGCAGTAGGTGGGACCCCGAAAGTACGCAGTATTTT.

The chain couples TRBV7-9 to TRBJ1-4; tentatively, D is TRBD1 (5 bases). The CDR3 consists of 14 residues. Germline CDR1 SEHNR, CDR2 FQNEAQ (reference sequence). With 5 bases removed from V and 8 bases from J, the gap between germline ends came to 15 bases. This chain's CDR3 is CASSPRGSQEKLFF. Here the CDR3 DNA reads TGTGCCAGCAGCCCAAGGGGAAGTCAGGAAAAACTGTTTTTT.

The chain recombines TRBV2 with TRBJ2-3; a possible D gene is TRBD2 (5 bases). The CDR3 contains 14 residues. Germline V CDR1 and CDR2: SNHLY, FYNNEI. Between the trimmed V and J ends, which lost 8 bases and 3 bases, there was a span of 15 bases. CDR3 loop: CASRQLVKTDTQYF. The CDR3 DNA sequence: TGTGCCAGCCGACAACTAGTGAAGACAGATACGCAGTATTTT. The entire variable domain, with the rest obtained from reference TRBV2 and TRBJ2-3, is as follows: EPEVTQTPSHQVTQMGQEVILRCVPISNHLYFYWYRQILGQKVEFLVSFYNNEISEKSEIFDDQFSVERPDGSNFTLKIRSTKLEDSAMYFCASRQLVKTDTQYFGPGTRLTVL.